This T cell receptor beta chain came from a study of post-analysis software for immune sequencing data. CDR3 size: 12 residues. Germline V gives CDR1 SGHTA, CDR2 FQGNSA. Trimming left V 1 base short and J 7 bases short, with 7 bases between. Comment on this clonotype: What it binds is unknown.

Carried by the TCR beta cDNA libraries were unique molecular identifiers. The yield from around 1 to 10 million T cells was around 500,000 cDNA molecules in total. TCRdb ran MiXCR on the PCR reads and lists one entry per CDR3 protein. The repertoire holds about 430,000 distinct CDR3 sequences, 39% seen once, with around 8% in the top ten. The study's findings and limits: Significantly lower normalized Chao1 diversity was found in patients with multiple sclerosis relative to controls. Five or six TRBV segments appeared more often in patients than in controls, and TRBV5-6, TRBV5-1 and TRBV20-1 were among these.

The TCR comes from a girl under 10 years old with multiple sclerosis. Sequenced material: blood. The J gene is TRBJ1-1, the V gene TRBV7-2, with D hard to call. The CDR3: CASSLDPFEAFF. The CDR3 bases are TGTGCCAGCAGCTTAGATCCCTTTGAAGCTTTCTTT.